This T cell receptor beta chain was observed in a study of shared T cell receptors in the human thymus. J was trimmed by 1 base and V by 5 bases; bases with no gene match: 8. CDR1 is MNHNS, CDR2 SASEGT, per germline. This CDR3 contains 15 residues. Data came from immunoSEQ multiplex PCR; TCRdb stores just in-frame clones and leaves some out. Of approximately 580,000 clones detected, roughly 74% appear once; the ten largest clones hold more than 0.01%. These data were likewise used in another study, on human thymus T cells. That paper notes: Donors were healthy Finnish babies undergoing corrective operations for congenital heart defects. Thymic and blood repertoires showed apparently biased V and J gene usage.

Sequenced sample: thymocytes. The sequence came from a boy under two years old with a congenital heart defect. The chain combines TRBV6-1 with TRBJ2-7, with 7 bases aligning to TRBD2. DNA for the CDR3: TGTGCCAGCAGTCCCCCGGGACTAATTTCCTACGAGCAGTACTTC. Its protein product is CASSPPGLISYEQYF.